The 22 T cell receptor beta chains below come from one sample, sequenced in a study of shared clonotypes between healthy human individuals. Sequencing used immunoSEQ multiplex PCR; TCRdb keeps in-frame clones, though not all of them. The table includes about 2,500,000 clones, about 92% detected once. The sequenced sample consisted of naive CD4+ T cells sorted from blood. Subset indicated: CD45RA+ positively selected. The receptor source for this set is a man between 18 and 35 years old in good health.

The gene calls are TRBV19 and TRBJ2-5; D not certain. This CDR3 region has 10 residues. Deletions cut 10 bases from V and 4 bases from J, with 7 bases between. CDR1 is LNHDA, CDR2 SQIVND, per germline (reference sequence). The CDR3 loop is CAIKGETQYF. CDR3 coding DNA: TGTGCCATAAAAGGAGAGACCCAGTACTTC.

The rearrangement links TRBV21-1 to TRBJ2-7; TRBD2, the table's D call, lacks a check against the DNA. TRBV21-1 has pseudogene status. This CDR3 is 14 amino acids long. The CDR3 sequence is CASSCLAGFYEQYF. CDR3 sequence (DNA): TGTGCCAGCAGCTGTCTAGCGGGATTTTACGAGCAGTACTTC.

This chain connects TRBV28 to TRBJ1-1; TRBD1 is a possible D gene (5 bases). CDR1 and CDR2 from the germline V gene are MDHEN and SYDVKM. The V end was cut by 10 bases, the J end by 1 base, with 10 bases between. The CDR3 sequence is 12 residues long. The CDR3 coding sequence is TGTGCCACCTGGGACCCGAACACTGAAGCTTTCTTT. Amino acid sequence: CATWDPNTEAFF.

The rearrangement links TRBV19 to TRBJ2-7, with D unresolved. The CDR3 sequence is 14 residues long. V was cut by 6 bases and J by 2 bases, with 14 bases left in between. Per the germline V gene, CDR1 is LNHDA and CDR2 is SQIVND (reference sequence). The CDR3 reads CASSPANSPYEQYF. DNA for the CDR3: TGTGCCAGTAGCCCGGCGAACTCGCCCTACGAGCAGTACTTC. Supplemented by reference TRBV19 and TRBJ2-7, the full variable domain reads DGGITQSPKYLFRKEGQNVTLSCEQNLNHDAMYWYRQDPGQGLRLIYYSQIVNDFQKGDIAEGYSVSREKKESFPLTVTSAQKNPTAFYLCASSPANSPYEQYFGPGTRLTVT.

The chain combines TRBV2 with TRBJ2-2, with TRBD1 as a possible D gene (6 bases). Germline V gene data show CDR1 as SNHLY and CDR2 as FYNNEI. The germline V and J ends were trimmed by 10 bases and 0 bases, with 15 bases remaining between them. This CDR3 has 15 residues. CDR3 nucleotides: TGTGCCACTGCGCGTGAGGGGGCGAACACCGGGGAGCTGTTTTTT. This codes for CATAREGANTGELFF.

The CDR3 is CASSLSARGSPLHF. DNA for the CDR3: TGTGCCAGCAGTTTATCGGCCCGAGGTTCACCCCTCCACTTT. This chain connects TRBV28 to TRBJ1-6; D gene unclear. Trimming removed 1 base at V and 9 bases at J, with 10 bases between. Germline CDR1 is MDHEN and CDR2 is SYDVKM. This CDR3 is built from 14 residues.

This clone was counted once. V is TRBV19 and J is TRBJ2-7; TRBD2 matches at 8 bases. V was clipped by 5 bases and J by 3 bases; unmatched bases: 6. This CDR3 is 14 amino acids long. Per germline, CDR1 LNHDA and CDR2 SQIVND (reference sequence). The chain's CDR3 is CASSRTSGRYEQYF. The DNA for the CDR3 is TGTGCCAGTAGTCGTACTAGCGGACGCTACGAGCAGTACTTC. The whole variable domain, filled in from reference TRBV19 and TRBJ2-7, reads DGGITQSPKYLFRKEGQNVTLSCEQNLNHDAMYWYRQDPGQGLRLIYYSQIVNDFQKGDIAEGYSVSREKKESFPLTVTSAQKNPTAFYLCASSRTSGRYEQYFGPGTRLTVT.

This clone has only one observation. This chain uses TRBV2 with TRBJ2-2; 10 bases are shared with TRBD1. Germline V gives CDR1 SNHLY, CDR2 FYNNEI. The length of the CDR3 is 15 residues. Trimming cost V 6 bases and J 4 bases; bases outside gene matches: 5. CDR3 sequence (DNA): TGTGCCAGCAGCCTAGACAGGGGGCGCACCGGGGAGCTGTTTTTT. Protein sequence: CASSLDRGRTGELFF.

The chain uses TRBV10-1 and TRBJ2-1; TRBD1 matches 9 bases. CDR1 WNHNN and CDR2 SYGVQD come from the germline V gene (reference sequence). The ends lost 2 bases at V and 4 bases at J; junction bases unmatched: 9. The CDR3 runs to 17 residues. CDR3 DNA: TGCGCCAGCAGTGAGCCGGGGGGACAGGGCTCGTACAATGAGCAGTTCTTC. It is translated as CASSEPGGQGSYNEQFF.

The CDR3 is CASSAEETQYF. Written as DNA, the CDR3 is TGTGCCAGCAGCGCGGAAGAGACCCAGTACTTC. The chain recombines TRBV7-6 with TRBJ2-5, with D hard to call. Per germline, CDR1 SGHVS and CDR2 FNYEAQ. Trimming cost V 5 bases and J 3 bases, with 4 bases left between them. The CDR3 runs 11 residues.

The J gene is TRBJ1-3, the V gene TRBV6-5, with D unresolved. CDR3 length: 13 amino acids. With 2 bases removed from V and 3 bases from J, the gap between germline ends came to 5 bases. CDR1 MNHEY and CDR2 SVGAGI come from the germline V gene. This CDR3 is CASSYGVGNTIYF. CDR3 coding DNA: TGTGCCAGCAGTTACGGAGTTGGAAACACCATATATTTT.

V is TRBV11-3 and J is TRBJ2-3; the match to TRBD2 covers 9 bases. Looked up from germline, CDR1 is SGHNT and CDR2 is YENEEA. V was pared by 1 base and J by 1 base, with 3 bases of the junction left unmatched. This CDR3 region has 16 residues. CDR3: CASSLGWTSGTDTQYF. The CDR3 DNA reads as TGTGCCAGCAGCTTAGGTTGGACTAGCGGCACAGATACGCAGTATTTT. Complete variable domain (other parts from reference TRBV11-3 and TRBJ2-3): EAGVVQSPRYKIIEKKQPVAFWCNPISGHNTLYWYLQNLGQGPELLIRYENEEAVDDSQLPKDRFSAERLKGVDSTLKIQPAELGDSAVYLCASSLGWTSGTDTQYFGPGTRLTVL.

The chain combines TRBV9 with TRBJ1-5; no clear D gene. CDR1 and CDR2 (germline): SGDLS, YYNGEE. V gave up 0 bases and J gave up 6 bases, with 10 bases separating them. The CDR3 length is 14 residues. The CDR3 nucleotides are TGTGCCAGCAGCGTAGACAGTAGGGCTCAGCCCCAGCATTTT. Its protein product is CASSVDSRAQPQHF.

V is TRBV5-1 and J is TRBJ2-1; 11 bases match TRBD2. J gave up 6 bases and V 0 bases, and 2 bases lay outside the gene matches. This CDR3 has 15 residues. Per the germline V gene, CDR1 is SGHRS and CDR2 is YFSETQ. The CDR3 DNA reads as TGCGCCAGCAGCTTGGAACTAGCGGGAGTCAATGAGCAGTTCTTC. Protein: CASSLELAGVNEQFF.

V gene TRBV30 combines with J gene TRBJ2-2, with unresolved D. Trimming pared 3 bases from V and 7 bases from J, leaving 6 bases between. This CDR3 is built from 11 residues. Per the germline V gene, CDR1 is GTSNPN and CDR2 is SVGIG (reference sequence). The CDR3 sequence: CAWSDDGELFF. The CDR3 bases are TGTGCCTGGAGCGACGACGGGGAGCTGTTTTTT. Full variable domain (outside the CDR3, taken from reference TRBV30 and TRBJ2-2): SQTIHQWPATLVQPVGSPLSLECTVEGTSNPNLYWYRQAAGRGLQLLFYSVGIGQISSEVPQNLSASRPQDRQFILSSKKLLLSDSGFYLCAWSDDGELFFGEGSRLTVL.

The chain links TRBV4-1 to TRBJ2-3, with 10 bases that match TRBD2. This CDR3 contains 18 residues. After removal of 0 bases from V and 5 bases from J, the junction contained 11 bases not matched to a gene. Germline V lookup: CDR1 MGHRA, CDR2 YSYEKL. CDR3 sequence reads: CASSQDRERGGRKDTQYF. The DNA of the CDR3 is TGCGCCAGCAGCCAAGATCGGGAGCGGGGGGGCCGGAAAGATACGCAGTATTTT.

The chain employs TRBV6-1 and TRBJ2-3, with 8 positions matching TRBD2. Germline CDR1 MNHNS, CDR2 SASEGT. With V trimmed by 6 bases and J by 1 base, 0 bases remained unmatched. CDR3 length: 13 residues. CDR3 bases: TGTGCCAGCAGACTAGCGGGCACAGATACGCAGTATTTT. Amino acid sequence: CASRLAGTDTQYF.

The chain carries TRBV23-1 and TRBJ2-5, with unresolved D. TRBV23-1 is filed as an ORF, its function uncertain. The CDR3 extends over 12 amino acids. V was pared by 3 bases and J by 5 bases, with 7 bases between. The CDR3 here is CASSHGCETQYF. For the CDR3, the DNA is TGCGCCAGCAGTCACGGGTGCGAGACCCAGTACTTC.

A remark on this clone: The sample carries other DNA sequences with the same CDR3. V usage is TRBV7-2 and J usage is TRBJ1-1; the D is unclear. From germline, CDR1 is SGHTA and CDR2 FQGNSA. CDR3 length: 14 amino acids. V was cut by 2 bases and J by 0 bases, with 7 bases left in between. The CDR3 DNA is TGTGCCAGCAGCTTAACAGATTTGAACACTGAAGCTTTCTTT. It is translated as CASSLTDLNTEAFF. The full variable domain, its missing parts supplied by reference TRBV7-2 and TRBJ1-1, is GAGVSQSPSNKVTEKGKDVELRCDPISGHTALYWYRQSLGQGLEFLIYFQGNSAPDKSGLPSDRFSAERTGGSVSTLTIQRTQQEDSAVYLCASSLTDLNTEAFFGQGTRLTVV.

The chain couples TRBV10-3 to TRBJ2-2, with 11 nucleotides matching TRBD2. Germline V gene sequence: CDR1 ENHRY, CDR2 SYGVKD. This CDR3 is 16 amino acids long. V was clipped by 0 bases and J by 9 bases; unmatched bases: 6. The CDR3 DNA sequence: TGTGCCATCAGTGAGTCGGGACTAGCGGTGCCAAGGGAGCTGTTTTTT. Residues: CAISESGLAVPRELFF.

This clone was picked up one time. The gene calls are TRBV19 and TRBJ2-1, with 7 bases identical to TRBD2. CDR1 LNHDA and CDR2 SQIVND come from the germline V gene (reference sequence). V dropped 5 bases and J dropped 2; count of bases not matched to a gene: 12. The CDR3 runs 17 residues. CDR3: CASSPAYRTSAYNEQFF. The CDR3 DNA is TGTGCCAGTAGTCCAGCTTACCGGACTAGTGCCTACAATGAGCAGTTCTTC. Looking up the rest from reference TRBV19 and TRBJ2-1 gives the full variable domain: DGGITQSPKYLFRKEGQNVTLSCEQNLNHDAMYWYRQDPGQGLRLIYYSQIVNDFQKGDIAEGYSVSREKKESFPLTVTSAQKNPTAFYLCASSPAYRTSAYNEQFFGPGTRLTVL.

This rearrangement joins TRBV5-4 to TRBJ2-1; perhaps D is TRBD1 or TRBD2 (6 bases each). This CDR3 is 15 amino acids long. Germline loops: CDR1 SGHNT, CDR2 YYREEE (reference sequence). V dropped 7 bases and J dropped 7 bases, with 21 bases sitting between them. The CDR3 is CASGQTGGRGNEQFF. As DNA, the CDR3 is TGTGCCAGCGGGCAAACCGGGGGCCGGGGGAATGAGCAGTTCTTC.